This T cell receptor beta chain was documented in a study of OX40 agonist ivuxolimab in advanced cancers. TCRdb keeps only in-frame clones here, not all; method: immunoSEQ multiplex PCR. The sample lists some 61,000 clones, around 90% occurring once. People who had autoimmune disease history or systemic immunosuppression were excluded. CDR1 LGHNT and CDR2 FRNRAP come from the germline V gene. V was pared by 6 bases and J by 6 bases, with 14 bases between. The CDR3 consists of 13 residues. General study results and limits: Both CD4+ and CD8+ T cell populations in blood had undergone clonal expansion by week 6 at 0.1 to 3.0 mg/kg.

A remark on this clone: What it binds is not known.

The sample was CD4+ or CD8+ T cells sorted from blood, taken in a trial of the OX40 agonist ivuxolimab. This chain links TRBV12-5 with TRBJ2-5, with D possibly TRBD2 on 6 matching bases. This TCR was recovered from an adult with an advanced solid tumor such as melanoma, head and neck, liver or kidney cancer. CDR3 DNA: TGTGCTAGTGGGGTAGCGGCCCGGCAGACCCAGTACTTC. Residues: CASGVAARQTQYF.